This T cell receptor (beta chain) appears in the sequencing data of a study of shared clonotypes between healthy human individuals. This CDR3 spans 15 amino acids. The V gene lost 5 bases and the J gene lost 0 bases, with 14 bases spanning the gap. The germline CDR1 and CDR2 sequences are MDHEN and SYDVKM. Terminally differentiated effector memory CD45RA+ cells were excluded from the naive CD8 cells, which were CD45RO-negative and positively selected for CCR7. The repertoire was sequenced with immunoSEQ multiplex PCR; TCRdb's copy has only in-frame clones and lacks some. The sample records more than 500,000 clones, 85% to 95% being singletons.

The receptor comes from a woman aged 30 to 39 in good health. The sample was naive CD8+ T cells sorted from blood. The rearrangement uses TRBV28 and TRBJ2-7, with unresolved D. The CDR3 coding sequence is TGTGCCAGCAGTATGGTACGGCAAGCCTCCTACGAGCAGTACTTC. It is translated as CASSMVRQASYEQYF.